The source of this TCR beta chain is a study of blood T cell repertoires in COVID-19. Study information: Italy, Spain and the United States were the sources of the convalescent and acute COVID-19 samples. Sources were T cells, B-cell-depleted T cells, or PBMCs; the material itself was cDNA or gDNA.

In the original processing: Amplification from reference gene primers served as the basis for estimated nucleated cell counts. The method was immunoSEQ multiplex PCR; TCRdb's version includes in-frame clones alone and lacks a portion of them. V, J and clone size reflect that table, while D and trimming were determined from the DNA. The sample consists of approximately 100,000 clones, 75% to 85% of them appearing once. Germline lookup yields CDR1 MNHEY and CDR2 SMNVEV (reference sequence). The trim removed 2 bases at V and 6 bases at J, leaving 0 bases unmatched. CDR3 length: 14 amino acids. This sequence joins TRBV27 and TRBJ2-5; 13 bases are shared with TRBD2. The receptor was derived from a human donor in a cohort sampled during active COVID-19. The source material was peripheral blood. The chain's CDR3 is CASSLGTSGKTQYF. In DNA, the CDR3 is TGTGCCAGCAGTTTAGGGACTAGCGGGAAGACCCAGTACTTC.